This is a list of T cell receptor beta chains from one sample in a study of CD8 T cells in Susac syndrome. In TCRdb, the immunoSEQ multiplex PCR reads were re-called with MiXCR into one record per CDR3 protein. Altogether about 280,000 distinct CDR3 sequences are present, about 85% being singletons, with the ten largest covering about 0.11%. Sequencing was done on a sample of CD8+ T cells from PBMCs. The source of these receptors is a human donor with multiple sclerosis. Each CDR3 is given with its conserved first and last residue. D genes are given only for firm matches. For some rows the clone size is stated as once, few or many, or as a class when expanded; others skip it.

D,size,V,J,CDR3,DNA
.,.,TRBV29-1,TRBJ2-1,CSVGWEEGLYNEQFF,TGCAGCGTTGGGTGGGAGGAAGGGCTTTACAATGAGCAGTTCTTC
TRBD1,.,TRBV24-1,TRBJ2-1,CATGKTGEDNEQFF,TGTGCCACCGGAAAGACAGGGGAGGACAATGAGCAGTTCTTC
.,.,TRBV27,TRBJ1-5,CASSEVLLRGQPQHF,TGTGCCAGCAGCGAAGTCCTGCTAAGGGGACAGCCCCAGCATTTT
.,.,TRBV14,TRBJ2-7,CASSQDWGEGVYEQYF,TGTGCCAGCAGCCAAGATTGGGGGGAGGGGGTCTACGAGCAGTACTTC
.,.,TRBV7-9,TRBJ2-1,CASSDGNLEQFF,TGTGCCAGCAGCGACGGGAATTTGGAGCAGTTCTTC
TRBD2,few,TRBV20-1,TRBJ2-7,CSARRLAGGSSYEQYF,TGCAGTGCTAGGAGGCTAGCGGGAGGTAGTAGCTACGAGCAGTACTTC
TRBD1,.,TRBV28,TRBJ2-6,CASSLETGETGANVLTF,TGTGCCAGCAGTTTGGAGACAGGGGAAACTGGGGCCAACGTCCTGACTTTC
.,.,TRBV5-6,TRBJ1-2,CASSLEARWGTMGYTF,TGTGCCAGCAGCTTGGAGGCCCGCTGGGGGACTATGGGCTACACCTTC
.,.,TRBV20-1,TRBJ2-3,CSAQHPSDRTRTTDTQYF,TGCAGTGCACAACACCCCTCCGACAGGACACGCACCACAGATACGCAGTATTTT
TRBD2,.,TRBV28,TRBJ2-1,CASSSLQRGSYNEQFF,TGTGCCAGCAGTTCCCTTCAGCGGGGCTCCTACAATGAGCAGTTCTTC
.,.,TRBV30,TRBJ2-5,CAWSVLGETQYF,TGTGCCTGGAGTGTACTGGGTGAGACCCAGTACTTC
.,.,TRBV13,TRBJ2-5,CASSPRGGPQETQYF,TGTGCCAGCAGCCCACGCGGAGGTCCCCAAGAGACCCAGTACTTC
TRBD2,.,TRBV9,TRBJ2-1,CASSQAREGLGNEQFF,TGTGCCAGCAGCCAGGCGCGGGAGGGCCTCGGGAATGAGCAGTTCTTC
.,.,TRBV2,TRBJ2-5,CAIEATRRTQYF,TGTGCCATCGAAGCGACTAGACGGACCCAGTACTTC
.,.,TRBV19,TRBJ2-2,CASKLDTGELFF,TGTGCCAGTAAATTGGACACCGGGGAGCTGTTTTTT
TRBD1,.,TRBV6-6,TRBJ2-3,CASSQTGGRADTQYF,TGTGCCAGCAGCCAGACAGGGGGTAGGGCAGATACGCAGTATTTT
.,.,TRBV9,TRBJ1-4,CASSPTGGAATNEKLFF,TGTGCCAGCAGCCCAACGGGGGGGGCGGCAACTAATGAAAAACTGTTTTTT
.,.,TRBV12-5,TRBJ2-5,CASGVWRYQETQYF,TGTGCTAGTGGTGTATGGCGGTACCAAGAGACCCAGTACTTC
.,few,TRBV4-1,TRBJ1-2,CASSQERGNGYTF,TGCGCCAGCAGCCAAGAACGAGGGAATGGCTACACCTTC
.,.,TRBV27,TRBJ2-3,CASTRLRATTSTDTQYF,TGTGCCAGCACCAGATTAAGGGCTACGACTAGCACAGATACGCAGTATTTT
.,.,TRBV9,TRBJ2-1,CASSVPGGEQFF,TGTGCCAGCAGCGTGCCCGGGGGAGAGCAGTTCTTC
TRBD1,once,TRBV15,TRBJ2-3,CATSSPGTGKDTDTQYF,TGTGCCACCAGCAGTCCCGGGACAGGGAAGGACACAGATACGCAGTATTTT
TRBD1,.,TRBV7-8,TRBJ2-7,CASSGYRDRSYEQYF,TGTGCCAGCAGCGGCTACCGGGACAGGAGCTACGAGCAGTACTTC
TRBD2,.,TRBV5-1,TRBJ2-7,CASSLIAGGHEQYF,TGCGCCAGCAGCTTGATAGCGGGAGGTCACGAGCAGTACTTC
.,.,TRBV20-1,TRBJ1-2,CSARALDGYTF,TGCAGTGCTAGAGCCTTGGATGGCTACACCTTC
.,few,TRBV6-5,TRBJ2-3,CASSGSTDTQYF,TGTGCCTCATCAGGGTCCACAGATACGCAGTATTTT
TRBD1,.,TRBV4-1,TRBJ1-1,CASSLGQAEAFF,TGCGCCAGCAGCCTTGGACAGGCTGAAGCTTTCTTT
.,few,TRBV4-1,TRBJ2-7,CASSQVDDISYEQYF,TGCGCCAGCAGCCAAGTCGACGACATTAGCTACGAGCAGTACTTC
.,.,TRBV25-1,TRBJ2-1,CASSDRVKDEQFF,TGTGCCAGCAGTGACAGGGTTAAGGATGAGCAGTTCTTC
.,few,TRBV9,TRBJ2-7,CASSPGGLLPHEQYF,TGTGCCAGCAGCCCAGGGGGACTACTACCCCACGAGCAGTACTTC
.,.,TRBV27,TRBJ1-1,CASSLVRGNTEAFF,TGTGCCAGCAGTTTAGTACGGGGGAACACTGAAGCTTTCTTT
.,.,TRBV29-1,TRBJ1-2,CSVKRTADYGYTF,TGCAGCGTGAAAAGGACAGCAGACTATGGCTACACCTTC
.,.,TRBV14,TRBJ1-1,CASSLRRGGGSNTEAFF,TGTGCCAGCAGCCTCAGGAGGGGGGGCGGGTCGAACACTGAAGCTTTCTTT
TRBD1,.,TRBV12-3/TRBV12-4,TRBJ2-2,CALGDRGELFF,TGTGCACTTGGGGACAGGGGAGAGCTGTTTTTT
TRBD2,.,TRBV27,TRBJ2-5,CASSPEGAGVGTQYF,TGTGCCAGCAGTCCCGAAGGGGCGGGAGTTGGGACCCAGTACTTC
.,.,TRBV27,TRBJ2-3,CASSLGAPSPDTQYF,TGTGCCAGCAGTTTAGGCGCCCCGTCCCCAGATACGCAGTATTTT
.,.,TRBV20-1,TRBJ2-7,CSARVIFSRGIGPYEQYF,TGCAGTGCTAGAGTGATATTCTCTCGCGGGATAGGTCCCTACGAGCAGTACTTC
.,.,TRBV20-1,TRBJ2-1,CSARTRGLVSYNEQFF,TGCAGTGCGCGGACGCGGGGGCTAGTCTCCTACAATGAGCAGTTCTTC
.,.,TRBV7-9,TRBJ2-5,CASSLYRLETQYF,TGTGCCAGCAGCTTATATCGGTTGGAGACCCAGTACTTC
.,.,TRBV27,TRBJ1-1,CASSQVKVRTEAFF,TGTGCCAGCAGTCAAGTGAAGGTTCGAACTGAAGCTTTCTTT
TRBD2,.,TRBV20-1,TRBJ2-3,CSSDLAGTSDTQYF,TGCAGTTCCGATCTAGCGGGAACTTCAGATACGCAGTATTTT
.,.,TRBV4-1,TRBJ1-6,CASSQETGRGSPLHF,TGCGCCAGCAGCCAAGAAACTGGAAGGGGTTCACCCCTCCACTTT
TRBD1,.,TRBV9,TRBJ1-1,CASSVGTGGNTEAFF,TGTGCCAGCAGCGTTGGGACAGGGGGAAACACTGAAGCTTTCTTT
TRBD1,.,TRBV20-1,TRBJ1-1,CSARNRGANTEAFF,TGCAGTGCTAGGAACAGGGGCGCGAACACTGAAGCTTTCTTT
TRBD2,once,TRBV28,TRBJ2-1,CASTIPPRLAAYNEQFF,TGTGCCAGCACCATCCCCCCCCGACTAGCGGCCTACAATGAGCAGTTCTTC
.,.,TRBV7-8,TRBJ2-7,CASSPQPSYEQYF,TGTGCCAGCAGCCCTCAACCCTCCTACGAGCAGTACTTC
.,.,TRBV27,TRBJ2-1,CASSLRNEQFF,TGTGCCAGCAGTTTACGAAATGAGCAGTTCTTC
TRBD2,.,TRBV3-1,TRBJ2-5,CASSSLLAGQETQYF,TGTGCCAGCAGCTCCCTTTTAGCGGGCCAAGAGACCCAGTACTTC
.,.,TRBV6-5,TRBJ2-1,CASSQEDEQFF,TGTGCCAGCAGTCAGGAAGATGAGCAGTTCTTC
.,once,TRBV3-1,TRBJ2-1,CASSQDISEFYNEQFF,TGTGCCAGCAGCCAAGATATTAGTGAGTTCTACAATGAGCAGTTCTTC